This T cell receptor (beta chain) is drawn from a study of shared clonotypes between healthy human individuals. All the donors were Caucasian adults who lived in Nashville, Tennessee. CD45RA+ naive and CD45RA-negative memory subsets were separated from CD4+ cells. With respect to this clone: Antigen specificity is unknown.

Profiling relied on immunoSEQ multiplex PCR, and the TCRdb table lists in-frame clones only, not all of them. The sample lists 650,000 to 750,000 clones; roughly 70% were seen once. Study-wide findings and caveats: What rarefaction showed was incomplete sorted-subset sequencing despite large depth. Unshared clonotypes carried lower generation probabilities than those common to all four donors.

The V and J ends lost 2 bases and 8 bases respectively, with 10 bases between them. The germline gives CDR1 SGHNT, CDR2 YYREEE (reference sequence). The CDR3 runs 13 residues. This TCR came from a woman under 40 in good health. Material for sequencing was memory CD4+ T cells sorted from blood. This sample's subset: CD45RA-negative fraction. V gene TRBV5-4 combines with J gene TRBJ1-4; D not certain. The CDR3 DNA is TGTGCCAGCAGCTTTTCGATTGAGGAAAAACTGTTTTTT. Translation: CASSFSIEEKLFF.